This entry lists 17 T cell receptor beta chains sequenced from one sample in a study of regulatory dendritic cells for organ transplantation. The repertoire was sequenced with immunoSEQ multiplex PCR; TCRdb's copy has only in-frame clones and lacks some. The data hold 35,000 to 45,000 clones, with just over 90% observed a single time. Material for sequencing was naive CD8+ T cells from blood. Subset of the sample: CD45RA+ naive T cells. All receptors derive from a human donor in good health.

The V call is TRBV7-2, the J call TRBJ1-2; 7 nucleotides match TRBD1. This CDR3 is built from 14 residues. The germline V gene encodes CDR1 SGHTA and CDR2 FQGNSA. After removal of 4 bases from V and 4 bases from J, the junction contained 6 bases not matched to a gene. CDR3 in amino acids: CASSSFGTAYGYTF. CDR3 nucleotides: TGTGCCAGCAGCTCCTTCGGGACAGCCTATGGCTACACCTTC.

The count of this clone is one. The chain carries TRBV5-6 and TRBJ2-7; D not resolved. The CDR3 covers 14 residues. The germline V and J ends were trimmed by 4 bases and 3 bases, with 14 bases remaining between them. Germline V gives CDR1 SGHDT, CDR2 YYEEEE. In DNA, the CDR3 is TGTGCCAGCAGCGTTGGTGGCCAAAACTACGAGCAGTACTTC. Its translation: CASSVGGQNYEQYF.

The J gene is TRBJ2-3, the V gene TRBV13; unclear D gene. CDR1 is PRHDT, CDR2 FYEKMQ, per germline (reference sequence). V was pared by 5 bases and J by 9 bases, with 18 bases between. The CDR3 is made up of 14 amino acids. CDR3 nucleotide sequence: TGTGCCAGCAGCCACACCAGGTATAGCCGGACGCAGTATTTT. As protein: CASSHTRYSRTQYF.

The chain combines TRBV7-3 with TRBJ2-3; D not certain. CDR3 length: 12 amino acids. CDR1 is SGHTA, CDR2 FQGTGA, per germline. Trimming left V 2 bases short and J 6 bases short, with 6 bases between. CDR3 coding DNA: TGTGCCAGCAGCTTAGAACCCGATACGCAGTATTTT. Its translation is CASSLEPDTQYF.

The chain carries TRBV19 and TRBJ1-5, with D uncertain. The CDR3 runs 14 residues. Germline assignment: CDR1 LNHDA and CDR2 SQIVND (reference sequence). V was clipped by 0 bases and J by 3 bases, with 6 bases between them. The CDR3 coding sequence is TGTGCCAGTAGTATAGACAGCTACAATCAGCCCCAGCATTTT. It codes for CASSIDSYNQPQHF.

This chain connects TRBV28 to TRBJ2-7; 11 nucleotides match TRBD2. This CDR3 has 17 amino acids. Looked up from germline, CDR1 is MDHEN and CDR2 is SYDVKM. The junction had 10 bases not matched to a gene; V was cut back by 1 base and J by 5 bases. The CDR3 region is CASSLFFTSGSRNEQYF. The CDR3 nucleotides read TGTGCCAGCAGTTTATTTTTCACTAGCGGGAGTCGGAACGAGCAGTACTTC.

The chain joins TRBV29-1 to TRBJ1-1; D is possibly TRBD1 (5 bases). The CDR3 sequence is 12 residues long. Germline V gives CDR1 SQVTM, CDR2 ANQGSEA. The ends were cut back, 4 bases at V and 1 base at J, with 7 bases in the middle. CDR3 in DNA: TGCAGCGTTGCAGGGACGAACACTGAAGCTTTCTTT. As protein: CSVAGTNTEAFF.

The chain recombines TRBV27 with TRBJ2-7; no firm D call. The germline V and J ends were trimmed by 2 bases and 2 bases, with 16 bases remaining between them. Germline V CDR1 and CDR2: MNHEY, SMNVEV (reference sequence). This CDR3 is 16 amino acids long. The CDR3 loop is CASSLGFSGSTYEQYF. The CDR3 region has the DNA TGTGCCAGCAGTTTAGGGTTTTCCGGGTCCACCTACGAGCAGTACTTC.

In nucleotides, the CDR3 is TGCGCCAGCAGCCTTCAGGGGAACACTGAAGCTTTCTTT. Protein: CASSLQGNTEAFF. The J gene is TRBJ1-1, the V gene TRBV4-3; D perhaps matches TRBD1 (5 bases). V gave up 4 bases and J gave up 1 base, with 7 bases separating them. Germline CDR1 reads LGHNA; CDR2 reads YSLEER. The CDR3 loop spans 13 amino acids.

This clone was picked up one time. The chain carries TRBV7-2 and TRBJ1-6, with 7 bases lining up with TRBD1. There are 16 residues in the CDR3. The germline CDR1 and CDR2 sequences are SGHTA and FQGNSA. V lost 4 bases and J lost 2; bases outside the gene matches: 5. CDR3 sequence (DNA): TGTGCCAGCAGCTCCGACAGGGAAGCCTATAATTCACCCCTCCACTTT. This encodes CASSSDREAYNSPLHF.

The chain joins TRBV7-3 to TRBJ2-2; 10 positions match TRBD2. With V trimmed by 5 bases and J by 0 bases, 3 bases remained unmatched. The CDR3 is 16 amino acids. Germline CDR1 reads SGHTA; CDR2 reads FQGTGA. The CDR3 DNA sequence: TGTGCCAGCAGCGGACTAGCGGCGACGAACACCGGGGAGCTGTTTTTT. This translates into CASSGLAATNTGELFF.

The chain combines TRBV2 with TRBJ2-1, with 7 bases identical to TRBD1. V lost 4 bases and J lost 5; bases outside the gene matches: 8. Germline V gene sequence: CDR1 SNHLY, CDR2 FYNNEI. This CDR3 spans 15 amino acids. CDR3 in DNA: TGTGCCAGCAGTGGATTAGGACAGGAGAACAATGAGCAGTTCTTC. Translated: CASSGLGQENNEQFF.

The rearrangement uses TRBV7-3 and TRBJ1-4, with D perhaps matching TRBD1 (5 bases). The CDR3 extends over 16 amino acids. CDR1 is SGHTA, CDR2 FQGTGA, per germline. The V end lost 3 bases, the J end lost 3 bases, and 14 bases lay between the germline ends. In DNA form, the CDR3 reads TGTGCCAGCAGCTTGGTAGGGGCAGGCGCTAATGAAAAACTGTTTTTT. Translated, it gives CASSLVGAGANEKLFF.

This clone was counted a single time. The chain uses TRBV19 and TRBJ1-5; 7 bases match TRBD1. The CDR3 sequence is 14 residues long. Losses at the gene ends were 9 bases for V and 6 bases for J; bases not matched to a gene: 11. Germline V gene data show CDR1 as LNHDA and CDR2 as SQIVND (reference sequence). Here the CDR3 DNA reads TGTGCCAGCCGAATCCGGGACAGCGGTCAGCCCCAGCATTTT. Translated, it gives CASRIRDSGQPQHF.

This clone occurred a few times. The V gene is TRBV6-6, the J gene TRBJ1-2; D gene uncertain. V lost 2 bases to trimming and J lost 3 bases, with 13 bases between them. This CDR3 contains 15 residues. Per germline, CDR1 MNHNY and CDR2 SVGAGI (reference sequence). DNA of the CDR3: TGTGCCAGCAGTTACGCAAGAAGAACAGACTATGGCTACACCTTC. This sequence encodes CASSYARRTDYGYTF.

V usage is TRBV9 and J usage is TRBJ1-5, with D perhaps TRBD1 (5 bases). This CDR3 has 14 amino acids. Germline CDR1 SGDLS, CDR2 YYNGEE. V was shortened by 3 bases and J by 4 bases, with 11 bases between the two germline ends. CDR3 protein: CASSEGTVNQPQHF. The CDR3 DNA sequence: TGTGCCAGCAGCGAAGGGACCGTTAATCAGCCCCAGCATTTT.

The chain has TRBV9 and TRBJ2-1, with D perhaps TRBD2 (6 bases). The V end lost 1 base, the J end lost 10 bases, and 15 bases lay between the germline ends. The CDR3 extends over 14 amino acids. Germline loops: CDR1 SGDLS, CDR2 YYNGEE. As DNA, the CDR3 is TGTGCCAGCAGCGTAACGGGAGATTCCTGGGAGCAGTTCTTC. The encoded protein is CASSVTGDSWEQFF.